The clone carrying this TCR beta chain was counted between two and nine times. This sample was taken from a study of CD8 T cells in ankylosing spondylitis. Trimming took 0 bases from V and 4 from J, leaving 12 bases between them. This CDR3 spans 16 amino acids. CDR1 and CDR2 (germline): KGHDR, SFDVKD. TCRdb fed the 5' RACE reads into MiXCR, producing one record per CDR3 protein. Of approximately 350,000 distinct CDR3 sequences in the sample, more than 20% were seen once. This TCR was recovered from a male donor with ankylosing spondylitis or in good health (not recorded which). The J gene is TRBJ2-1, the V gene TRBV24-1; D could derive from TRBD1 or TRBD2 (5 bases each). The sequenced sample consisted of blood, either unsorted or a sorted T cell fraction (not recorded which). For the CDR3, the DNA is TGTGCCACCAGTGATTTGGTCACAGGAGGATACAATGAGCAGTTCTTC. Translated, it gives CATSDLVTGGYNEQFF.